The entry below gives a single T cell receptor (beta chain) sequence along with its context. The target antigen is unknown. The ends were cut back, 2 bases at V and 4 bases at J, with 11 bases in the middle. The CDR3 loop spans 15 amino acids. Germline CDR1 MDHEN, CDR2 SYDVKM. TCRdb recomputed calls from the 5' RACE reads with MiXCR, one row per CDR3 protein. The data show approximately 340,000 distinct CDR3 sequences, about 15% seen once. The data were obtained in a study of T-cell memory formation after mild COVID-19. The study, taken as a whole, reports: From day 15 to 85, contracting clones were balanced between CD4 and CD8, whereas later expanders leaned toward CD4+. The appearance of some responding clones in pre-infection memory suggested that cross-reactive memory joined. Among contracting clones, CD4+ were mainly CM/EM and CD8+ enriched in EMRA.

The sequencing input was PBMCs or a T cell subset sorted from them (not recorded which). The sequence derives from a man between 18 and 29 years old who had mild COVID-19 (a few samples of this study predate the infection). Cell type and time point are not known. J is TRBJ2-2 and V is TRBV28; D tentatively fits TRBD1 or TRBD2 (5 bases each). Here the CDR3 DNA reads TGTGCCAGCAGTTTAGAACGGGACCTCACCGGGGAGCTGTTTTTT. It yields the protein CASSLERDLTGELFF.